The clone carrying this T cell receptor (beta chain) occurred a few times. Antigen: not known. Researchers isolated at least 7 million PBMCs per sample. The data were obtained in a study of blood T cells in healthy people across ages. Study-wide results and caveats: Naive CD4+ cell counts and diversity both ran higher in long-lived than in aged donors.

Using a J-beta primer mix together with a sample-barcoded 5' primer, a second PCR was run for roughly 6 to 12 cycles. Sequencing of every sample gave 2.5 million or more CDR3-containing paired-end reads. TCRdb reanalysed the 5' RACE reads using MiXCR and keeps one entry per CDR3 protein. Of about 2 million distinct CDR3 sequences listed, about 50% are singletons. The CDR3 is 10 amino acids. CDR1 is SQVTM, CDR2 ANQGSEA, per germline. The V end lost 7 bases, the J end lost 9 bases, and 10 bases lay between the germline ends. V is TRBV29-1 and J is TRBJ2-1, with D uncertain. The sample was blood. This clonotype originated in a woman aged 40 to 49 in good health. The CDR3 protein is CSAFAIEQFF. The CDR3 bases are TGCAGCGCCTTCGCAATTGAGCAGTTCTTC.